This entry describes one T cell receptor beta chain. The table came from immunoSEQ multiplex PCR; TCRdb's copy has only in-frame clones and leaves some out. The table shows over 600,000 clones, with 75% to 90% occurring only once. The data belong to a study of blood T cell repertoires in COVID-19. The CDR3 is made up of 15 amino acids. Per the germline V gene, CDR1 is LNHDA and CDR2 is SQIVND (reference sequence). V lost 2 bases and J lost 5; bases outside the gene matches: 3. The sequence came from a woman aged 18 to 35 with acute or convalescent COVID-19. Sequenced input: peripheral blood. This rearrangement joins TRBV19 to TRBJ1-5; 10 nucleotides agree with TRBD1. For the CDR3, the DNA is TGTGCCAGTAGTATATTCGGACAGGGGGATCAGCCCCAGCATTTT. Protein sequence: CASSIFGQGDQPQHF.